A selection of T cell receptor beta chains follows, all from one sample in a study of blood T cell repertoires in COVID-19. TCRdb's copy holds only in-frame clones and misses some; the assay was immunoSEQ multiplex PCR. The sample has over 200,000 clones, about 91% seen once. Sample: PBMCs or T cells enriched from blood (not recorded which). These receptors all stem from a human donor in a cohort exposed to, infected with or recovered from COVID-19 (not recorded which). The donor label of this sample is uncertain. CDR3s include the opening cysteine and the closing phenylalanine or tryptophan. A D gene is named only where the DNA matches it firmly. Rows give clone size only sometimes, using once, few, many, or a class for an expanded clone.

>TRBJ2-5|TRBD2|.|15|TRBV9
CASSVAGGERETQYF
TGTGCCAGCAGCGTAGCGGGGGGGGAGAGAGAGACCCAGTACTTC
>TRBJ2-3|TRBD2|.|15|TRBV7-9
CASSLPRGWADTQYF
TGTGCCAGCAGCTTGCCGCGGGGGTGGGCAGATACGCAGTATTTT
>TRBJ1-3|TRBD1|.|20|TRBV6-1
CASSDPLDRGLRGSGNTIYF
TGTGCCAGCAGTGACCCCCTAGACAGGGGCCTGAGGGGCTCTGGAAACACCATATATTTT
>TRBJ1-1|.|.|13|TRBV11-1
CASSPTTLGRAFF
TGTGCCAGCAGCCCAACAACATTAGGGAGAGCTTTCTTT
>TRBJ1-5|.|.|14|TRBV2
CASSVQAPNQPQHF
TGTGCCAGCAGTGTACAGGCCCCCAATCAGCCCCAGCATTTT
>TRBJ2-1|TRBD1|.|15|TRBV30
CAWSGGGAGRDEQFF
TGTGCCTGGAGTGGAGGGGGCGCCGGCCGCGATGAGCAGTTCTTC
>TRBJ1-2|.|.|13|TRBV29-1
CSVATALLYGYTF
TGCAGCGTTGCGACAGCACTCCTCTATGGCTACACCTTC
>TRBJ1-6|TRBD1|.|16|TRBV9
CASSVSGTGMNSPLHF
TGTGCCAGCAGCGTCTCCGGGACAGGGATGAATTCACCCCTCCACTTT
>TRBJ1-1|TRBD1|once|16|TRBV5-1
CASSLAQGALNTEAFF
TGCGCCAGCAGCTTGGCACAGGGGGCCTTGAACACTGAAGCTTTCTTT
>TRBJ2-3|.|.|16|TRBV4-3
CASSQNQGDHADTQYF
TGCGCCAGCAGCCAAAACCAAGGGGATCATGCAGATACGCAGTATTTT
>TRBJ1-2|.|.|14|TRBV9
CASSALQPYYGYTF
TGTGCCAGCAGCGCTCTACAGCCATACTATGGCTACACCTTC
>TRBJ2-3|.|.|13|TRBV3-1/TRBV3-2
CASSQGGTDTQYF
TGTGCCAGCAGCCAGGGCGGGACAGATACGCAGTATTTT
>TRBJ1-3|.|.|13|TRBV6-5
CASKGENPNTIYF
TGTGCCAGTAAGGGAGAGAACCCAAACACCATATATTTT
>TRBJ1-5|.|.|17|TRBV18
CASSPHPAGGVNQPQHF
TGTGCCAGCTCACCTCATCCGGCCGGGGGTGTTAATCAGCCCCAGCATTTT
>TRBJ1-5|.|.|14|TRBV6-2/TRBV6-3
CASSHDSREDPQHF
TGTGCCAGCAGCCACGACAGCAGAGAGGATCCCCAGCATTTT
>TRBJ1-2|.|.|14|TRBV19
CASSFGQRFNGYTF
TGTGCCAGTAGTTTTGGACAGCGCTTTAATGGCTACACCTTC
>TRBJ2-7|.|.|11|TRBV19
CASTSSYEQYF
TGTGCCAGTACGAGCTCCTACGAGCAGTACTTC
>TRBJ2-2|.|.|14|TRBV14
CASSISVNTGELFF
TGTGCCAGCAGCATTTCAGTTAACACCGGGGAGCTGTTTTTT
>TRBJ2-3|TRBD1|.|15|TRBV18
CASSLYRGLADTQYF
TGTGCCAGCTCACTGTACAGGGGCCTCGCAGATACGCAGTATTTT
>TRBJ2-1|.|.|16|TRBV21-1
CASSKLWTASYNEQFF
TGTGCCAGCAGCAAGCTCTGGACAGCTTCCTACAATGAGCAGTTCTTC
>TRBJ1-4|.|.|14|TRBV6-4
CASMEGPPSEKLFF
TGTGCCAGCATGGAGGGGCCCCCTAGTGAAAAACTGTTTTTT
>TRBJ1-1|.|.|16|TRBV5-1
CASSLVAGAKNTEAFF
TGCGCCAGCAGCTTGGTTGCAGGGGCTAAGAACACTGAAGCTTTCTTT
>TRBJ1-1|.|.|13|TRBV6-5
CAATLQTAGEAFF
TGTGCCGCCACACTTCAAACAGCGGGTGAAGCTTTCTTT
>TRBJ1-1|.|.|13|TRBV2
CASSESGADKAFF
TGTGCCAGCAGTGAGAGCGGGGCGGATAAAGCTTTCTTT
>TRBJ1-3|.|.|15|TRBV7-8
CASSLTSGSGNTIYF
TGTGCCAGCAGCTTAACGTCAGGGTCTGGAAACACCATATATTTT
>TRBJ2-5|TRBD2|.|18|TRBV9
CASSSTTSGGPAQETQYF
TGTGCCAGCAGCTCCACGACTAGCGGGGGCCCGGCCCAAGAGACCCAGTACTTC
>TRBJ2-1|.|.|15|TRBV24-1
CATSAEQTFYNEQFF
TGTGCCACCAGTGCGGAGCAGACCTTCTACAATGAGCAGTTCTTC
>TRBJ1-6|TRBD1|.|17|TRBV5-4
CASSLGTGGTYNSPLHF
TGTGCCAGCAGCTTGGGGACAGGGGGTACCTATAATTCACCCCTCCACTTT
>TRBJ2-1|.|.|14|TRBV4-2
CASSQEVQGYEQFF
TGTGCCAGCAGCCAAGAGGTGCAGGGTTATGAGCAGTTCTTC
>TRBJ2-7|TRBD2|.|16|TRBV30
CAWSNPGLAGPGEQYF
TGTGCCTGGAGTAATCCGGGACTAGCGGGTCCAGGCGAGCAGTACTTC
>TRBJ2-7|TRBD2|.|16|TRBV4-3
CASSEGLAENSYEQYF
TGCGCCAGCAGCGAAGGACTAGCGGAAAATTCCTACGAGCAGTACTTC
>TRBJ1-5|.|.|13|TRBV2
CASQGEGNQPQHF
TGTGCCAGCCAAGGGGAGGGTAATCAGCCCCAGCATTTT
>TRBJ1-2|TRBD1|.|15|TRBV5-4
CASSDRQGGGYGYTF
TGTGCCAGCAGCGATCGACAGGGAGGAGGCTATGGCTACACCTTC
>TRBJ2-1|TRBD1|.|14|TRBV3-1/TRBV3-2
CASSQAGQGNEQFF
TGTGCCAGCAGCCAAGCCGGACAGGGGAATGAGCAGTTCTTC
>TRBJ1-1|.|.|13|TRBV5-1
CASSLGQGKQAFF
TGCGCCAGCAGCTTGGGTCAGGGGAAACAAGCTTTCTTT
>TRBJ2-2|.|.|15|TRBV2
CASSDPLRKNRELFF
TGTGCCAGCAGTGATCCTCTGCGAAAAAATAGGGAGCTGTTTTTT
>TRBJ2-7|TRBD2|.|15|TRBV3-1/TRBV3-2
CASSQTSGSSYEQYF
TGTGCCAGCAGCCAGACTAGCGGAAGCTCCTACGAGCAGTACTTC
>TRBJ2-7|.|.|13|TRBV19
CASSKIRDYEQYF
TGTGCCAGTAGTAAAATCCGAGACTACGAGCAGTACTTC
>TRBJ1-3|TRBD1|.|16|TRBV9
CASSVRGPISGNTIYF
TGTGCCAGCAGCGTAAGGGGGCCGATCTCTGGAAACACCATATATTTT
>TRBJ2-7|TRBD2|.|13|TRBV7-7
CASSRSGGYEQYF
TGTGCCAGCAGCCGGAGCGGGGGCTACGAGCAGTACTTC
>TRBJ2-7|TRBD2|.|18|TRBV4-2
CASSQEPIGGGSPTEQYF
TGTGCCAGCAGCCAAGAACCTATCGGCGGGGGTTCGCCTACGGAGCAGTACTTC
>TRBJ2-2|TRBD2|.|17|TRBV4-3
CASSQEGASGGVGELFF
TGCGCCAGCAGCCAAGAGGGGGCTAGCGGGGGTGTCGGGGAGCTGTTTTTT
>TRBJ2-7|TRBD2|.|16|TRBV27
CASSLAAGGSLGEQYF
TGTGCCAGCAGTTTAGCAGCGGGGGGCTCTCTGGGAGAGCAGTACTTC
>TRBJ1-1|.|.|12|TRBV7-9
CATSIIDTEAFF
TGTGCCACCAGTATAATAGACACTGAAGCTTTCTTT
>TRBJ2-7|TRBD2|once|16|TRBV9
CASSARPGLAGGQQYF
TGTGCCAGCAGCGCGCGGCCGGGACTAGCGGGGGGGCAGCAGTACTTC
>TRBJ2-7|.|.|11|TRBV29-1
CSVDNSYEQYF
TGCAGCGTTGATAACAGCTACGAGCAGTACTTC
>TRBJ1-5|.|.|14|TRBV7-2
CASSLDYSNQPQHF
TGTGCCAGCAGCTTAGACTATAGCAATCAGCCCCAGCATTTT
>TRBJ1-2|.|.|13|TRBV11-2
CASSLPGGRGYTF
TGTGCCAGCAGCTTACCCGGGGGTCGCGGCTACACCTTC
>TRBJ1-2|.|.|15|TRBV5-1
CASSPGTFGNYGYTF
TGCGCCAGCAGCCCAGGGACATTTGGCAACTATGGCTACACCTTC
>TRBJ2-2|.|.|11|TRBV20-1
CSANAGALMFF
TGCAGTGCTAACGCAGGGGCCCTTATGTTTTTT
>TRBJ2-5|TRBD1|.|13|TRBV2
CASSTGGGETQYF
TGTGCCAGCAGTACAGGGGGCGGAGAGACCCAGTACTTC
>TRBJ2-7|.|.|12|TRBV29-1
CSARSGPYEQYF
TGCAGCGCTCGGAGCGGGCCTTACGAGCAGTACTTC
>TRBJ1-1|.|.|15|TRBV4-1
CASSQAGQTNTEAFF
TGCGCCAGCAGCCAAGCAGGACAGACGAACACTGAAGCTTTCTTT
>TRBJ2-7|.|.|14|TRBV9
CASSARQDFDEQYF
TGTGCCAGCAGCGCGAGACAGGATTTTGACGAGCAGTACTTC
>TRBJ2-7|TRBD1|.|15|TRBV5-6
CASSSRDRSPHEQYF
TGTGCCAGCAGCTCCCGGGACAGGAGCCCCCACGAGCAGTACTTC